Given below is one T cell receptor (beta chain) in context. Per the original data handling: Amplification of reference gene primers was used by the study to estimate nucleated cell counts. Method: immunoSEQ multiplex PCR; TCRdb's copy keeps in-frame clones and lacks some. V and J calls and clone size come straight from that table; D and trimming were deduced from the DNA. The sample lists 150,000 to 200,000 clones, about 84% occurring once. This specimen comes from a study of blood T cell repertoires in COVID-19. On the study more broadly: Samples representing acute and convalescent COVID-19 were sourced from the United States, Italy and Spain. Sources were T cells, B-cell-depleted T cells, or PBMCs; the material itself was cDNA or gDNA.

The V gene's germline CDR1 is SGHVS and CDR2 FQNEAQ. There are 15 residues in the CDR3. V gave up 6 bases and J gave up 6 bases, with 19 bases separating them. The V call is TRBV7-8, the J call TRBJ2-3, with a possible D match to TRBD1 (6 bases). The specimen sequenced was peripheral blood. This clonotype was sampled from a woman aged 25 to 39 with acute or convalescent COVID-19. CDR3 loop: CASRSTGSTGDTQYF. The CDR3 DNA reads TGTGCCAGCAGGTCTACAGGGTCCACTGGGGATACGCAGTATTTT.